The 14 T cell receptor beta chains given below trace back to one sample, sequenced in a study of cytomegalovirus exposure and HLA in healthy donors. PCR used 60 Vbeta primers and 13 Jbeta primers. The repertoire was sequenced with immunoSEQ multiplex PCR; TCRdb's copy has only in-frame clones and lacks some. The table lists about 93,000 clones, around 81% of them singletons. Sequencing used PBMCs. These receptors all come from a man aged 30 to 45 in good health and CMV-seronegative.

This sequence joins TRBV10-1 and TRBJ2-3; D possibly corresponds to TRBD2 (7 bases). V shed 2 bases and J shed 1 base, with 13 bases lying between them. This CDR3 has 16 amino acids. Germline assignment: CDR1 WNHNN and CDR2 SYGVQD (reference sequence). CDR3 in DNA: TGCGCCAGCAGTGAGAGGGGGGGGGAAGGCACAGATACGCAGTATTTT. Its translation: CASSERGGEGTDTQYF.

V gene TRBV9 combines with J gene TRBJ1-4, with TRBD1 matching over 9 bases. The CDR3 is 15 amino acids. V shed 3 bases, J shed 10 bases, and the junction held 10 bases outside the gene matches. Germline CDR1 SGDLS, CDR2 YYNGEE. As DNA, the CDR3 is TGTGCCAGCAGCGCTTCCGGGACAGGGTGGGGAAAACTGTTTTTT. Its translation: CASSASGTGWGKLFF.

This clone appeared a few times. The CDR3 loop is CASSQDRVTGTTNEKLFF. As DNA, the CDR3 is TGCGCCAGCAGCCAAGATCGGGTTACAGGCACAACTAATGAAAAACTGTTTTTT. The chain couples TRBV4-3 to TRBJ1-4; D may be TRBD1 (5 bases). Germline-derived CDR1 and CDR2 are LGHNA and YSLEER. Trimming left V 0 bases short and J 0 bases short, with 14 bases between. The CDR3 is 18 amino acids.

The rearrangement uses TRBV6-1 and TRBJ2-2; the D is unclear. The CDR3 loop spans 16 amino acids. Germline V gives CDR1 MNHNS, CDR2 SASEGT. V lost 1 base and J lost 4, with 13 bases in between. CDR3 nucleotide sequence: TGTGCCAGCAGTGAAGAAACCGTGGCCATCACCGGGGAGCTGTTTTTT. This codes for CASSEETVAITGELFF.

J is TRBJ1-1 and V is TRBV14; 7 nucleotides agree with TRBD1. CDR1 and CDR2 (germline): SGHDN, FVKESK. The CDR3 spans 15 residues. Trimming removed 4 bases from V and 1 base from J; junction bases left unmatched: 6. The DNA for the CDR3 is TGTGCCAGCAGCCCGAGGGACAGCCAGAACACTGAAGCTTTCTTT. Encoded protein: CASSPRDSQNTEAFF.

The chain couples TRBV19 to TRBJ1-2, with 7 bases lining up with TRBD1. Germline-derived CDR1 and CDR2 are LNHDA and SQIVND (reference sequence). Trimming took 6 bases from V and 6 from J; bases not matched to a gene: 4. There are 12 residues in the CDR3. The CDR3 sequence is CASRQGRDGYTF. CDR3 sequence (DNA): TGTGCCAGTAGACAGGGGCGTGATGGCTACACCTTC.

The genes are TRBV29-1 and TRBJ1-2; 8 bases align to TRBD1. The V and J ends lost 3 bases and 5 bases, in that order; junction bases with no gene match: 5. The CDR3 covers 13 residues. CDR1 is SQVTM and CDR2 is ANQGSEA in the germline V gene. DNA for the CDR3: TGCAGCGTTGAGACGACAGGGGCATATGGCTACACCTTC. It translates to CSVETTGAYGYTF.

The V gene is TRBV27, the J gene TRBJ1-5, with TRBD1 matching 7 bases. The CDR3 covers 15 residues. J gave up 3 bases and V 5 bases, and 7 bases lay outside the gene matches. The germline V gene has CDR1 MNHEY and CDR2 SMNVEV (reference sequence). This CDR3 is CASSTTTGNNQPQHF. CDR3 coding DNA: TGTGCCAGCAGTACCACGACAGGGAACAATCAGCCCCAGCATTTT.

This clone was detected only once. The gene calls are TRBV6-6 and TRBJ2-2; D is perhaps TRBD1 (7 bases). Per the germline V gene, CDR1 is MNHNY and CDR2 is SVGAGI (reference sequence). The CDR3 contains 14 residues. The germline V and J ends were trimmed by 6 bases and 6 bases, with 14 bases remaining between them. CDR3 amino acids: CASRRDSGSGELFF. The CDR3 DNA follows: TGTGCCAGCAGACGGGACAGCGGGTCCGGGGAGCTGTTTTTT.

The chain joins TRBV27 to TRBJ2-3; possibly TRBD2 for D (5 bases). CDR3 length equals 12 residues. Trimming removed 1 base at V and 8 bases at J, with 7 bases between. From germline, CDR1 is MNHEY and CDR2 SMNVEV (reference sequence). CDR3: CASSLYRGTQYF. The CDR3 region has the DNA TGTGCCAGCAGTTTATATCGGGGTACGCAGTATTTT.

This clone was found a few times. J is TRBJ2-3 and V is TRBV9; D unclear. Per the germline V gene, CDR1 is SGDLS and CDR2 is YYNGEE. The CDR3 covers 14 residues. The V and J ends lost 3 bases and 2 bases respectively, with 10 bases between them. CDR3 in DNA: TGTGCCAGCAGCGATCCAGGCTACACAGATACGCAGTATTTT. Translation gives CASSDPGYTDTQYF.

The chain employs TRBV5-4 and TRBJ2-7, with D tentatively TRBD2 (6 bases). The CDR3 loop spans 15 amino acids. Trimming took 0 bases from V and 1 from J, leaving 11 bases between them. CDR1 and CDR2 from the germline V gene are SGHNT and YYREEE (reference sequence). The CDR3 nucleotides read TGTGCCAGCAGCTTGGCCCAAGGACTATCCTACGAGCAGTACTTC. Its protein is CASSLAQGLSYEQYF.

The chain is built from TRBV5-1 and TRBJ2-1, with TRBD2 identical over 8 bases. Germline lookup yields CDR1 SGHRS and CDR2 YFSETQ. The CDR3 has 17 amino acids. The V and J ends lost 4 bases and 4 bases, in that order; junction bases with no gene match: 13. The CDR3 DNA reads as TGCGCCAGCAGCCCTTCTATACCGGGAGGGGGGTACAATGAGCAGTTCTTC. As protein: CASSPSIPGGGYNEQFF. The full variable domain, with the rest looked up from reference TRBV5-1 and TRBJ2-1, is KAGVTQTPRYLIKTRGQQVTLSCSPISGHRSVSWYQQTPGQGLQFLFEYFSETQRNKGNFPGRFSGRQFSNSRSEMNVSTLELGDSALYLCASSPSIPGGGYNEQFFGPGTRLTVL.

The chain employs TRBV6-1 and TRBJ1-5; unclear D gene. Trimming cost V 5 bases and J 0 bases, with 11 bases left between them. This CDR3 comprises 15 residues. Germline CDR1 MNHNS, CDR2 SASEGT. The CDR3 sequence: CASSSHGYSNQPQHF. DNA for the CDR3: TGTGCCAGCAGTTCCCACGGTTATAGCAATCAGCCCCAGCATTTT.